Below, 13 T cell receptor beta chains from the same sample are listed, as sequenced in a study of beta chain features in type 1 diabetes. General study results and limits: Shorter TCRB CDR3s, moderately but significantly so, marked every one of the four CD4+ subsets in Type 1 diabetes patients.

Reverse transcribing all isolated RNA meant expressed TCRB transcripts were sequenced. Data came from immunoSEQ multiplex PCR; TCRdb stores just in-frame clones and leaves some out. Here the sample spans 300,000 to 350,000 clones, approximately 9.7% being singletons. These receptors' antigens are unknown. Material: central memory CD4+ T cells from blood. The origin of the receptors is a man aged 25-45 years with type 1 diabetes.

Only a few counts were recorded for this clone. This CDR3 is also generated by other DNA sequences in the sample. The chain employs TRBV4-3 and TRBJ2-7; 12 bases align to TRBD2. V was clipped by 1 base and J by 2 bases; unmatched bases: 3. The CDR3 is 16 residues long. CDR1 and CDR2 from the germline V gene are LGHNA and YSLEER. This chain's CDR3 is CASSQATSGGTYEQYF. CDR3 bases: TGCGCCAGCAGCCAAGCTACTAGCGGGGGGACCTACGAGCAGTACTTC.

In this sample, this clone turned up a few times. CDR3 sequence reads: CARSLGLGKTEAFF. CDR3 coding DNA: TGTGCCAGAAGCTTAGGACTGGGGAAAACTGAAGCTTTCTTT. This chain links TRBV7-5 with TRBJ1-1. TRBV7-5 is an annotated pseudogene. CDR3 size: 14 residues.

This clone was observed at least ten times. The genes are TRBV15 and TRBJ1-4; D uncertain. Germline values: CDR1 LNHNV, CDR2 YYDKDF (reference sequence). Deletions cut 0 bases from V and 8 bases from J, with 7 bases between. This CDR3 comprises 13 residues. The CDR3 sequence is CATSRDYREKLFF. The DNA for the CDR3 is TGTGCCACCAGCAGAGATTATAGGGAAAAACTGTTTTTT.

This chain uses TRBV11-2 with TRBJ2-5; TRBD1 agrees at 7 bases. CDR1 and CDR2 from the germline V gene are SGHAT and FQNNGV. V lost 0 bases to trimming and J lost 10 bases; unmatched junction nucleotides: 8. The CDR3 extends over 14 amino acids. CDR3 amino acids: CASSLERGRGSQYF. The CDR3 DNA is TGTGCCAGCAGCTTAGAGAGGGGGCGAGGGAGCCAGTACTTC.

This clone occurred a few times. The chain employs TRBV9 and TRBJ1-6; TRBD1 is a possible D gene (5 bases). V was cut by 0 bases and J by 6 bases, with 7 bases left in between. The CDR3 totals 14 residues. In germline, CDR1 is SGDLS, CDR2 YYNGEE. In DNA form, the CDR3 reads TGTGCCAGCAGCGTAGGGGGCAGTAATTCACCCCTCCACTTT. Translation gives CASSVGGSNSPLHF.

This sequence joins TRBV7-2 and TRBJ1-1; no definite D call. The length of the CDR3 is 15 residues. With 4 bases removed from V and 1 base from J, the gap between germline ends came to 13 bases. Germline V gene lookup returns CDR1 SGHTA and CDR2 FQGNSA. The CDR3 region has the DNA TGTGCCAGCAGCTCTCTGGCGGTCCGGAACACTGAAGCTTTCTTT. Its protein product is CASSSLAVRNTEAFF.

This clone was counted a few times. The gene calls are TRBV2 and TRBJ1-1; D ambiguous. V was cut by 0 bases and J by 4 bases, with 12 bases left in between. This CDR3 spans 15 amino acids. Germline CDR1 is SNHLY and CDR2 is FYNNEI. The chain's CDR3 is CASSEARILSTEAFF. Here the CDR3 DNA reads TGTGCCAGCAGTGAAGCTCGAATTCTGAGCACTGAAGCTTTCTTT.

This clone was recorded a few times. This rearrangement joins TRBV5-6 to TRBJ1-5, with a possible D match to TRBD1 (6 bases). Germline-derived CDR1 and CDR2 are SGHDT and YYEEEE. The V end was cut by 2 bases, the J end by 3 bases, with 15 bases between. The CDR3 totals 16 residues. The CDR3 DNA is TGTGCCAGCAGCTTCACGGGTAGGGGGGCCAATCAGCCCCAGCATTTT. Translation gives CASSFTGRGANQPQHF.

There are a few counts of this clone. The chain joins TRBV25-1 to TRBJ1-2; unclear D gene. Per the germline V gene, CDR1 is MGHDK and CDR2 is SYGVNS. V lost 4 bases, J lost 7 bases, and 10 bases lay in between. CDR3 size: 12 residues. The CDR3 DNA reads as TGTGCCAGCAGTGGAAGCCAGCTTGGCTACACCTTC. It specifies CASSGSQLGYTF.

This clone showed up just a few times. V is TRBV5-6 and J is TRBJ1-3; D might be TRBD1 (6 bases). V was cut by 4 bases and J by 4 bases, with 15 bases left in between. Per germline, CDR1 SGHDT and CDR2 YYEEEE. The CDR3 loop spans 15 amino acids. The CDR3 sequence is CASSLKEGGGNTIYF. The CDR3 DNA is TGTGCCAGCAGCCTCAAGGAAGGGGGAGGAAACACCATATATTTT.

The chain is built from TRBV7-2 and TRBJ2-7, with D unclear. V was shortened by 4 bases and J by 0 bases, with 16 bases between the two germline ends. The CDR3 sequence is 16 residues long. Germline V CDR1 and CDR2: SGHTA, FQGNSA. The CDR3 is CASSSPSAGSSYEQYF. The DNA of the CDR3 is TGTGCCAGCAGCTCTCCCTCCGCTGGGTCCTCCTACGAGCAGTACTTC.

This clone has a handful of counts. The rearrangement joins TRBV20-1 to TRBJ2-7, with D unclear. Germline CDR1 reads DFQATT; CDR2 reads SNEGSKA (reference sequence). The V and J ends lost 6 bases and 10 bases respectively, with 10 bases between them. This CDR3 comprises 9 residues. CDR3 residues: CSAPGPQYF. The CDR3, as DNA: TGCAGTGCCCCCGGTCCACAGTACTTC.

This clone has just a few counts. The V and J genes are TRBV19 and TRBJ1-5, with D unresolved. The CDR3 has 15 residues. Per the germline V gene, CDR1 is LNHDA and CDR2 is SQIVND (reference sequence). Trimming took 5 bases from V and 2 from J, leaving 13 bases between them. For the CDR3, the DNA is TGTGCCAGTAGTCCGGAGGGCATCGGCAATCAGCCCCAGCATTTT. Translation: CASSPEGIGNQPQHF.